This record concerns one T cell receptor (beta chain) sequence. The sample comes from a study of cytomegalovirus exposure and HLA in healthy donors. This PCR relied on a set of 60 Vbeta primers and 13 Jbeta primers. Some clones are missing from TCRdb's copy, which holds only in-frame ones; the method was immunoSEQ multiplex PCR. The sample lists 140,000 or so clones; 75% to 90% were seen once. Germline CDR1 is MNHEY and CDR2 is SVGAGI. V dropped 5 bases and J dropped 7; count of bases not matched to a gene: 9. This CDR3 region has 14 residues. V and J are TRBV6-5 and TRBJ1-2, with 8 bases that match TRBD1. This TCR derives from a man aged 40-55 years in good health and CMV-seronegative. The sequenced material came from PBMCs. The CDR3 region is CASSTPDRVVGYTF. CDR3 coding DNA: TGTGCCAGCAGTACTCCGGACAGGGTGGTTGGCTACACCTTC.